This T cell receptor (beta chain) was retrieved from a study of cytomegalovirus exposure and HLA in healthy donors. Overall study results and limits: Among the sequence variants, a highly shared cluster was likely an artifact of sequencing. In a later analysis, DRB1 alleles had the most associated TCRs; HLA-C alleles the fewest. In an earlier analysis, about 87% or about 30%: the productive usage of most TCR beta V segments. On later analysis, the bulk of CMV-associated TCR beta chains appeared to be HLA-restricted.

For this clone: The target antigen is unknown.

Germline V CDR1 and CDR2: MNHEY, SMNVEV (reference sequence). CDR3 length equals 13 residues. V was clipped by 2 bases and J by 3 bases, with 8 bases between them. PCR used 60 Vbeta primers and 13 Jbeta primers. Profiling relied on immunoSEQ multiplex PCR, and the TCRdb table lists in-frame clones only, not all of them. The sample comprises fewer than 150,000 clones, approximately 80% of which are singletons, and more than 8% rests with the top ten. The clonotype originates from a female donor in good health and CMV-seropositive. The specimen sequenced was PBMCs. The rearrangement joins TRBV27 to TRBJ2-7; a possible D gene is TRBD2 (6 bases). The CDR3 sequence: CASSLGRGYEQYF. The CDR3 DNA sequence: TGTGCCAGCAGTTTAGGGCGGGGCTACGAGCAGTACTTC.